Each of the 5 T cell receptor beta chains below was sequenced from the same sample in a study of T-cell memory formation after mild COVID-19. TCRdb independently ran MiXCR on the 5' RACE reads; one entry per CDR3 protein. Of 550,000 to 700,000 distinct CDR3 sequences detected, roughly 17% appear once; the ten largest clones hold roughly 8%. Source material: PBMCs or a T cell subset sorted from them (not recorded which). These receptors were obtained from an adult woman who had mild COVID-19 (a few samples of this study predate the infection). Cell type and time point are not known.

In its sample, this clonotype was seen a few times. This rearrangement joins TRBV6-1 to TRBJ1-2, with a weak D call TRBD1 (6 bases). The V gene lost 8 bases and the J gene lost 7 bases, with 17 bases spanning the gap. Germline CDR1 is MNHNS and CDR2 is SASEGT. The CDR3 runs to 13 residues. The chain's CDR3 is CASVAGASRGYTF. As DNA, the CDR3 is TGTGCCAGCGTCGCAGGGGCTTCCCGTGGCTACACCTTC.

This clonotype has a handful of counts. The J gene is TRBJ2-7, the V gene TRBV15; D tentatively fits TRBD1 or TRBD2 (6 bases each). V lost 1 base and J lost 3, with 13 bases in between. Germline CDR1 and CDR2: LNHNV and YYDKDF (reference sequence). CDR3 length: 15 amino acids. The CDR3 reads CATSRGLGGSYEQYF. CDR3 nucleotide sequence: TGTGCCACCAGCAGAGGATTAGGGGGGAGCTACGAGCAGTACTTC.

This clonotype was detected only a few times. V gene TRBV6-2 or TRBV6-3 combines with J gene TRBJ2-1, with D perhaps matching TRBD2 (6 bases). The germline CDR1 and CDR2 sequences are MNHEY and SVGEGT. V was clipped by 7 bases and J by 3 bases, with 13 bases between them. This CDR3 spans 14 amino acids. The CDR3 sequence: CASIPRDFYNEQFF. CDR3 nucleotides: TGTGCCAGCATCCCCCGGGACTTCTACAATGAGCAGTTCTTC.

The rearrangement joins TRBV30 to TRBJ1-5; perhaps TRBD1 as D (5 bases). Between the trimmed V and J ends, which lost 0 bases and 11 bases, there was a span of 14 bases. CDR1 is GTSNPN and CDR2 is SVGIG in the germline V gene (reference sequence). This CDR3 contains 13 residues. The DNA of the CDR3 is TGTGCCTGGAGTGTCGTTCAGGGACCGGCCCAGCATTTT. Amino acids: CAWSVVQGPAQHF. Full variable domain (remainder filled in from reference TRBV30 and TRBJ1-5): SQTIHQWPATLVQPVGSPLSLECTVEGTSNPNLYWYRQAAGRGLQLLFYSVGIGQISSEVPQNLSASRPQDRQFILSSKKLLLSDSGFYLCAWSVVQGPAQHFGDGTRLSIL.

This chain uses TRBV7-2 with TRBJ2-7; TRBD2 aligns across 14 bases. V trimming: 3 bases; J trimming: 6 bases; junction bases outside the gene matches: 4. Germline CDR1 SGHTA, CDR2 FQGNSA. CDR3 length equals 15 residues. Written as DNA, the CDR3 is TGTGCCAGCAGCTTCCTGACTAGCGGGGGGGGCGAGCAGTACTTC. Protein: CASSFLTSGGGEQYF.